The clone carrying this TCR beta chain was detected only once. The antigen remains unidentified. Clones were read by immunoSEQ multiplex PCR, and TCRdb kept only the in-frame ones, dropping some. The sample yields 40,000 or so clones, 81% seen once. The data belong to a study of PD-L1 blockade in urothelial cancer. Study background: Male sex and bladder-origin urothelial cancer characterized about 90% of the roughly 30 patients. Typically, measured as a median, blood samples had approximately 130,000 T cells. Analyses used blood from 3 weeks (second dose) and 6 weeks after treatment start. Broader study findings: Better survival was predicted when blood TCR clonality before treatment fell below the median.

CDR3 length: 16 amino acids. Germline V lookup: CDR1 SGHKS, CDR2 YYEKEE (reference sequence). Trimming cost V 0 bases and J 3 bases, with 13 bases left between them. The sample in question was PBMCs, obtained around atezolizumab (anti-PD-L1) treatment. This clonotype was sampled from a man aged 65 to 79 with urothelial cancer. The rearrangement links TRBV5-5 to TRBJ1-3; D unclear. CDR3 nucleotides: TGTGCCAGCAGCTTGGCTGGCGTAGCACTTGGAAACACCATATATTTT. Amino acid sequence: CASSLAGVALGNTIYF.